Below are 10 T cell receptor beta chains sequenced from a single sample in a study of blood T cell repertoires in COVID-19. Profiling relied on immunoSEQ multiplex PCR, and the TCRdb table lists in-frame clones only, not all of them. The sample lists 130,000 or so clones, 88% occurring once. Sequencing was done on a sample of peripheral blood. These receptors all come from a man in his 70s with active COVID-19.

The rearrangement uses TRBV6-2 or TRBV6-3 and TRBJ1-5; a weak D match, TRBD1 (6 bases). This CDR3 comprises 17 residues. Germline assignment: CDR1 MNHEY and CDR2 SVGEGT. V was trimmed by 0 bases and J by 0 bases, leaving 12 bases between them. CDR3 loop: CASSYSMGASSNQPQHF. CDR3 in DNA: TGTGCCAGCAGTTACTCGATGGGGGCTTCTAGCAATCAGCCCCAGCATTTT.

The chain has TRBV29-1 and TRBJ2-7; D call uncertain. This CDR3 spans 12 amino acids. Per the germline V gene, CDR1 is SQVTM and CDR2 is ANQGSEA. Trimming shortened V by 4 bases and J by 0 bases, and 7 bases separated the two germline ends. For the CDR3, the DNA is TGCAGCGTTGTTACAGACTCCTACGAGCAGTACTTC. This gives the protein CSVVTDSYEQYF.

The CDR3 spells CATSDKGLAGAQDTQYF. CDR3 sequence (DNA): TGTGCCACCAGTGATAAGGGACTAGCGGGAGCCCAAGATACGCAGTATTTT. The chain has TRBV24-1 and TRBJ2-3; 14 bases agree with TRBD2. The ends lost 3 bases at V and 5 bases at J; junction bases unmatched: 6. Looked up from germline, CDR1 is KGHDR and CDR2 is SFDVKD. The CDR3 spans 17 residues.

CDR3 sequence reads: CSGGGTSDSYNEQFF. For the CDR3, the DNA is TGCAGCGGAGGGGGGACTAGCGATTCATACAATGAGCAGTTCTTC. This rearrangement joins TRBV29-1 to TRBJ2-1; 10 bases map to TRBD2. Unmatched junction bases numbered 10, after V lost 7 bases and J lost 4 bases. Germline V gene lookup returns CDR1 SQVTM and CDR2 ANQGSEA. CDR3 length: 15 residues.

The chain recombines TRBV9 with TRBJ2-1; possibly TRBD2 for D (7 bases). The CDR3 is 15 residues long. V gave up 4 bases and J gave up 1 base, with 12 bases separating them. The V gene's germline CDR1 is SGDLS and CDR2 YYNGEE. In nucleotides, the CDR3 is TGTGCCAGCAGCTCTAGGGGGGGATCCTACAATGAGCAGTTCTTC. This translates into CASSSRGGSYNEQFF.

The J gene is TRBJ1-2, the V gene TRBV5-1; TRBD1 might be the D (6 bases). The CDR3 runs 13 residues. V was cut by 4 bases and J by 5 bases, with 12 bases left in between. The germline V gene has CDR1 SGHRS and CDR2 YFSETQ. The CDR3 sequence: CASSKETGYGYTF. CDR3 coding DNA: TGCGCCAGCAGCAAGGAAACAGGGTATGGCTACACCTTC.

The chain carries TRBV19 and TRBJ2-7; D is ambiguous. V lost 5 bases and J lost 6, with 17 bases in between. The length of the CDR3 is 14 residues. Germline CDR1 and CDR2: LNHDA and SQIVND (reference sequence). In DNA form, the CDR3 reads TGTGCCAGTAGTGCATTGATCCCGTCGGGCGAGCAGTACTTC. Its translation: CASSALIPSGEQYF.

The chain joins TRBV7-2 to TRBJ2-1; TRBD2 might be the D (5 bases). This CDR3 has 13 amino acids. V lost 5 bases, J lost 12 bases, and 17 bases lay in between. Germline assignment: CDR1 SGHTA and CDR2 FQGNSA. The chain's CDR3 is CASSPDGIPGQFF. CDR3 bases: TGTGCCAGCAGCCCGGACGGGATCCCGGGGCAGTTCTTC.

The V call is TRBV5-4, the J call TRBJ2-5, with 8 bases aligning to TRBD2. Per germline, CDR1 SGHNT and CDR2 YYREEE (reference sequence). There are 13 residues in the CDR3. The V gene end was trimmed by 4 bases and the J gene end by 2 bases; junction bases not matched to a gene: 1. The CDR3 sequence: CASSRGGQETQYF. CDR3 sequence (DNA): TGTGCCAGCAGCCGGGGGGGGCAAGAGACCCAGTACTTC.

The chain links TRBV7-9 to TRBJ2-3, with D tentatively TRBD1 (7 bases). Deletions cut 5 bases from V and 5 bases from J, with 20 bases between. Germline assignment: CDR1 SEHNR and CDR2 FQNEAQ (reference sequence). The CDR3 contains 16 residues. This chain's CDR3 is CASSLSSRGVLDTQYF. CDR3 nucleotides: TGTGCCAGCAGCCTGTCTTCCAGGGGGGTATTAGATACGCAGTATTTT. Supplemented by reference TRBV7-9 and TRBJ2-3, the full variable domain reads DTGVSQNPRHKITKRGQNVTFRCDPISEHNRLYWYRQTLGQGPEFLTYFQNEAQLEKSRLLSDRFSAERPKGSFSTLEIQRTEQGDSAMYLCASSLSSRGVLDTQYFGPGTRLTVL.